This T cell receptor (beta chain) was identified in a study of blood T cell repertoires in COVID-19. Germline-derived CDR1 and CDR2 are SGHRS and YFSETQ. The CDR3 sequence is 15 residues long. Trimming removed 6 bases from V and 0 bases from J, with 10 bases in between. This clone occurred a few times. Profiling relied on immunoSEQ multiplex PCR, and the TCRdb table lists in-frame clones only, not all of them. The repertoire consists of around 290,000 clones, with roughly 86% occurring once and the leading ten covering roughly 3%. The rearrangement uses TRBV5-1 and TRBJ2-6; the D is unclear. The sequencing sample was made of PBMCs or T cells enriched from blood (not recorded which). This TCR derives from a woman younger than 30 who had recovered from COVID-19. The CDR3 loop reads CASTMTNSGANVLTF. CDR3 DNA: TGCGCCAGCACCATGACAAACTCTGGGGCCAACGTCCTGACTTTC. Based on the CDR3 plus reference TRBV5-1 and TRBJ2-6, the full variable domain is KAGVTQTPRYLIKTRGQQVTLSCSPISGHRSVSWYQQTPGQGLQFLFEYFSETQRNKGNFPGRFSGRQFSNSRSEMNVSTLELGDSALYLCASTMTNSGANVLTFGAGSRLTVL.